Listed below are T cell receptor beta chains from one sample, sequenced in a study of regulatory and conventional T cells in RAG deficiency. Measured with immunoSEQ multiplex PCR; TCRdb has only the in-frame clones, and not every one. The sample contains around 30,000 clones, roughly 95% of which appear only once. This sample was shared with a second study, whose subject was regulatory T cells.

Source material: CD25- CD4+ T cells sorted from blood. The receptors here all came from a human donor in good health. Each CDR3 is given with its conserved first and last residue. The order of the fields is V gene, clone size, J gene, D gene, CDR3 protein, CDR3 DNA. A D gene is named only where the DNA matches it firmly. Expanded clones get a size class; other rows say once, few or many, or leave the size out.

TRBV18,-,TRBJ1-2,-,CASSPIDTANGYTF,TGTGCCAGCTCACCGATAGACACGGCTAATGGCTACACCTTC
TRBV18,-,TRBJ2-2,-,CASSPVSTGELFF,TGTGCCAGCTCACCAGTTAGCACCGGGGAGCTGTTTTTT
TRBV27,once,TRBJ1-1,-,CASSLTANTEAFF,TGTGCCAGCAGTCTGACAGCGAACACTGAAGCTTTCTTT
TRBV9,once,TRBJ2-5,-,CASSVQQGRGETQYF,TGTGCCAGCAGCGTACAACAGGGAAGGGGGGAGACCCAGTACTTC
TRBV4-1,-,TRBJ1-2,TRBD1,CASSPLPGTATYGYTF,TGCGCCAGCAGCCCCCTTCCTGGGACAGCCACCTATGGCTACACCTTC
TRBV6-5,once,TRBJ1-2,-,CASSFIPQGGRGYTF,TGTGCCAGCAGTTTTATACCCCAGGGAGGACGTGGCTACACCTTC
TRBV5-4,-,TRBJ2-1,TRBD2,CASSKQVGLAGDSYNEQFF,TGTGCCAGCAGCAAACAAGTGGGACTAGCGGGGGACTCCTACAATGAGCAGTTCTTC
TRBV5-4,-,TRBJ1-1,TRBD1,CASSLALAGGLNTEAFF,TGTGCCAGCAGCTTGGCCTTAGCAGGGGGCTTGAACACTGAAGCTTTCTTT
TRBV6-5,once,TRBJ1-1,TRBD1,CASSRQGAWEAFF,TGTGCCAGCAGTAGACAGGGGGCCTGGGAAGCTTTCTTT
TRBV2,-,TRBJ1-5,-,CASSEREGVRQPQHF,TGTGCCAGCAGTGAAAGGGAGGGGGTCCGACAGCCCCAGCATTTT
TRBV5-1,-,TRBJ2-7,-,CASSLAYKDNYEQYF,TGCGCCAGCAGCTTGGCGTATAAGGACAACTACGAGCAGTACTTC
TRBV18,once,TRBJ1-5,-,CASSPGTHDNSNQPQHF,TGTGCCAGCTCACCCGGGACACATGACAATAGCAATCAGCCCCAGCATTTT
TRBV5-5,-,TRBJ2-3,TRBD2,CASSPPGASGGWGTDTQYF,TGTGCCAGCAGCCCCCCTGGGGCTAGCGGGGGCTGGGGCACAGATACGCAGTATTTT
TRBV9,-,TRBJ1-3,-,CASSPQGEGFTGNTIYF,TGTGCCAGCAGCCCACAGGGAGAGGGGTTCACTGGAAACACCATATATTTT
TRBV20-1,-,TRBJ1-4,-,CSAPYGEKLFF,TGCAGTGCCCCGTACGGTGAAAAACTGTTTTTT
TRBV6-5,-,TRBJ2-5,TRBD2,CASNRGLEYQETQYF,TGTGCCAGCAACCGGGGACTAGAGTACCAAGAGACCCAGTACTTC
TRBV10-3,-,TRBJ2-7,-,CAISESWQGYEQYF,TGTGCCATCAGTGAGTCGTGGCAGGGATACGAGCAGTACTTC
TRBV18,-,TRBJ2-1,-,CASSPELEQFF,TGTGCCAGCTCACCGGAACTAGAGCAGTTCTTC
TRBV15,-,TRBJ2-3,-,CATSRAGAPMDTQYF,TGTGCCACCAGCAGAGCTGGGGCACCGATGGATACGCAGTATTTT
TRBV6-4,-,TRBJ2-1,TRBD2,CASSDSLHQRGNYNEQFF,TGTGCCAGCAGTGACTCGCTCCACCAGCGGGGTAACTACAATGAGCAGTTCTTC
TRBV5-4,-,TRBJ1-2,TRBD1,CASSPTGYGYTF,TGTGCCAGCAGCCCGACAGGGTATGGCTACACCTTC
TRBV2,-,TRBJ2-7,TRBD1,CASSSRPRGPYEQYF,TGTGCCAGCAGCTCGCGTCCCAGGGGGCCCTACGAGCAGTACTTC
TRBV4-2,-,TRBJ2-1,TRBD1,CASSQTGGTYNEQFF,TGTGCCAGCAGCCAAACAGGGGGGACCTACAATGAGCAGTTCTTC
TRBV28,once,TRBJ1-4,-,CASSRPGPHEKLFF,TGTGCCAGCAGCCGCCCGGGTCCCCATGAAAAACTGTTTTTT
TRBV23-1,-,TRBJ1-3,-,CASSQFPGSSGNTIYF,TGCGCCAGCAGTCAATTCCCGGGGTCCTCTGGAAACACCATATATTTT
TRBV19,-,TRBJ1-5,-,CASSIQGEQPQHF,TGTGCCAGTAGTATTCAGGGCGAGCAGCCCCAGCATTTT
TRBV19,few,TRBJ2-7,-,CASSIDGDISSEQYF,TGTGCCAGTAGTATAGATGGGGACATATCGTCCGAGCAGTACTTC
TRBV6-5,-,TRBJ1-5,-,CASSTRFRGEPQHF,TGTGCCAGCAGCACCCGGTTTCGAGGTGAGCCCCAGCATTTT
TRBV19,-,TRBJ2-7,TRBD1,CASSIGYGRGSDEQYF,TGTGCCAGTAGTATAGGGTATGGCAGGGGGTCGGACGAGCAGTACTTC
TRBV30,-,TRBJ1-2,-,CASKRVANGYTF,TGTGCCTCCAAACGGGTAGCCAATGGCTACACCTTC
TRBV9,-,TRBJ1-6,-,CASSPLGRNSPLHF,TGTGCCAGCAGCCCCCTAGGCCGGAATTCACCCCTCCACTTT
TRBV27,-,TRBJ2-1,-,CASSLNLAHEQFF,TGTGCCAGCAGTTTAAACCTAGCCCATGAGCAGTTCTTC
TRBV5-1,-,TRBJ1-5,-,CASSTDFGQPQHF,TGCGCCAGTTCGACAGACTTCGGCCAGCCCCAGCATTTT
TRBV15,-,TRBJ1-2,TRBD1,CATSREYLQGGYGYTF,TGTGCCACCAGCAGAGAGTATTTACAGGGGGGGTATGGCTACACCTTC
TRBV11-2,-,TRBJ1-6,-,CASSLVGLSSYNSPLHF,TGTGCCAGCAGCTTAGTGGGACTGAGCTCCTATAATTCACCCCTCCACTTT
TRBV10-2,-,TRBJ2-1,TRBD2,CASSDERGGLNRYNEQFF,TGCGCCAGCAGTGATGAGCGGGGGGGCCTAAATCGCTACAATGAGCAGTTCTTC
TRBV2,-,TRBJ1-5,-,CASSERYWDFSNQPQHF,TGTGCCAGCAGTGAAAGGTACTGGGACTTTAGCAATCAGCCCCAGCATTTT
TRBV5-1,-,TRBJ1-3,-,CASSPSNSGNTIYF,TGCGCCAGCAGCCCTAGTAACTCTGGAAACACCATATATTTT
TRBV30,-,TRBJ1-1,TRBD1,CAWSVGTGNFEAFF,TGTGCCTGGAGTGTAGGGACAGGGAACTTCGAAGCTTTCTTT
TRBV4-1,-,TRBJ1-5,TRBD1,CASSQAGRQGDNQPQHF,TGCGCCAGCAGCCAAGCGGGAAGGCAGGGGGACAATCAGCCCCAGCATTTT
TRBV5-6,-,TRBJ2-4,-,CASSPGGVSKNIQYF,TGTGCCAGCAGCCCCGGTGGTGTTTCCAAAAACATTCAGTACTTC
TRBV7-3,-,TRBJ2-3,-,CASSLRPSTDTQYF,TGTGCCAGCAGCCTCCGTCCCAGCACAGATACGCAGTATTTT
TRBV28,-,TRBJ1-2,-,CASSLLPYGYTF,TGTGCCAGCAGTTTACTACCGTATGGCTACACCTTC
TRBV15,-,TRBJ2-5,-,CATSLDPSAETQYF,TGTGCCACCAGCTTAGACCCTAGCGCTGAGACCCAGTACTTC
TRBV10-3,-,TRBJ2-3,TRBD2,CAISEFSGASTDTQYF,TGTGCCATCAGTGAGTTTAGCGGGGCTAGCACAGATACGCAGTATTTT
TRBV5-1,-,TRBJ1-2,TRBD1,CASSSSTGGLYGYTF,TGCGCCAGCAGCTCCTCGACAGGGGGGCTCTATGGCTACACCTTC
TRBV6-1,-,TRBJ2-1,TRBD1,CASTPDRGYNEQFF,TGTGCCAGCACCCCTGACAGGGGCTACAATGAGCAGTTCTTC
TRBV2,-,TRBJ2-7,TRBD1,CASSEVTGKSYEQYF,TGTGCCAGCAGTGAAGTGACAGGGAAGTCCTACGAGCAGTACTTC